The 10 T cell receptor beta chains in this list originate from one sample, sequenced in a study of shared clonotypes between healthy human individuals. The method was immunoSEQ multiplex PCR; TCRdb's version includes in-frame clones alone and lacks a portion of them. There are hundreds of thousands of clones in the sample; 85% to 95% occur only once, and over 0.1% lies in the top ten. CD45RO negativity and positive selection for CCR7 defined naive CD8 cells, a population that excluded terminally differentiated effector memory CD45RA+ cells. Sequenced input: naive CD8+ T cells sorted from blood. The receptors were gathered from a woman aged 25 to 39 in good health.

The chain carries TRBV2 and TRBJ2-2, with D uncertain. Germline CDR1 SNHLY, CDR2 FYNNEI. Trimming shortened V by 3 bases and J by 7 bases, and 9 bases separated the two germline ends. The CDR3 loop spans 13 amino acids. The CDR3 spells CASSDPEGGELFF. In DNA form, the CDR3 reads TGTGCCAGCAGTGACCCCGAAGGCGGGGAGCTGTTTTTT.

The chain uses TRBV29-1 and TRBJ1-1; 11 bases align to TRBD1. Trimming removed 3 bases from V and 7 bases from J; junction bases left unmatched: 13. Germline V gives CDR1 SQVTM, CDR2 ANQGSEA. This CDR3 is 16 amino acids long. The DNA for the CDR3 is TGCAGCGTTGATCGAATGGGACAGGGGGTTATAGTTGAAGCTTTCTTT. Protein: CSVDRMGQGVIVEAFF.

This chain joins TRBV19 and TRBJ2-3, with D unresolved. The germline CDR1 and CDR2 sequences are LNHDA and SQIVND (reference sequence). There are 14 residues in the CDR3. Trimming removed 3 bases from V and 1 base from J, with 8 bases in between. The CDR3 sequence: CASSIVGRTDTQYF. In nucleotides, the CDR3 is TGTGCCAGTAGTATTGTAGGGCGCACAGATACGCAGTATTTT.

The chain uses TRBV15 and TRBJ1-5; 9 bases align to TRBD1. The CDR3 length is 14 residues. Germline V gene lookup returns CDR1 LNHNV and CDR2 YYDKDF (reference sequence). V trimming: 6 bases; J trimming: 0 bases; junction bases outside the gene matches: 0. The CDR3 DNA reads TGTGCCACCAGGGACAGGGGTAGCAATCAGCCCCAGCATTTT. It specifies CATRDRGSNQPQHF.

This chain connects TRBV28 to TRBJ2-5; tentative D call: TRBD2 (6 bases). V was trimmed by 4 bases and J by 0 bases, leaving 15 bases between them. Germline CDR1 is MDHEN and CDR2 is SYDVKM. CDR3 length equals 16 residues. The CDR3 spells CASSSSRETYQETQYF. CDR3 DNA: TGTGCCAGCAGTTCCAGCCGGGAGACGTACCAAGAGACCCAGTACTTC.

CDR3 sequence reads: CASSNPGRMNTEAFF. The CDR3 bases are TGTGCCAGCAGCAACCCGGGACGGATGAACACTGAAGCTTTCTTT. The chain has TRBV6-5 and TRBJ1-1; TRBD1 is a possible D gene (5 bases). Per germline, CDR1 MNHEY and CDR2 SVGAGI. V shed 6 bases and J shed 0 bases, with 14 bases lying between them. The CDR3 has 15 amino acids.

Notes on this clone: This specimen includes other DNA sequences encoding the same CDR3. The chain employs TRBV9 and TRBJ2-1, with 13 bases aligning to TRBD2. The V gene end was trimmed by 0 bases and the J gene end by 6 bases; junction bases not matched to a gene: 0. This CDR3 has 15 amino acids. Per germline, CDR1 SGDLS and CDR2 YYNGEE. This CDR3 reads CASSVGTSGSNEQFF. The DNA of the CDR3 is TGTGCCAGCAGCGTAGGGACTAGCGGGAGCAATGAGCAGTTCTTC.

Only one count was recorded for this clone. The gene calls are TRBV6-5 and TRBJ2-7, with D perhaps matching TRBD2 (6 bases). Looked up from germline, CDR1 is MNHEY and CDR2 is SVGAGI. The CDR3 extends over 15 amino acids. V lost 5 bases to trimming and J lost 1 base, with 15 bases between them. CDR3 nucleotides: TGTGCCAGCAGTCTGATTGGGGGGACTTCCTACGAGCAGTACTTC. The encoded protein is CASSLIGGTSYEQYF.

This clone was recorded only once. The chain uses TRBV28 and TRBJ2-7, with D perhaps being TRBD1 or TRBD2 (5 bases each). The CDR3 is 11 amino acids. Germline V lookup: CDR1 MDHEN, CDR2 SYDVKM. With 3 bases removed from V and 13 bases from J, the gap between germline ends came to 13 bases. CDR3 amino acids: CASSLGRRLYF. In nucleotides, the CDR3 is TGTGCCAGCAGTTTGGGACGGAGGCTTTACTTC. The full variable domain, in which reference TRBV28 and TRBJ2-7 provide the parts outside the CDR3, is DVKVTQSSRYLVKRTGEKVFLECVQDMDHENMFWYRQDPGLGLRLIYFSYDVKMKEKGDIPEGYSVSREKKERFSLILESASTNQTSMYLCASSLGRRLYFGPGTRLTVT.

In nucleotides, the CDR3 is TGTGCCAGCAGTCCCCCTCCTCCCGGGCTAGCGGGAGGGCCCCAGTTCTTC. It specifies CASSPPPPGLAGGPQFF. V and J are TRBV27 and TRBJ2-1; TRBD2 matches 12 bases. This CDR3 is built from 17 residues. With V trimmed by 5 bases and J by 13 bases, 18 bases remained unmatched. Per the germline V gene, CDR1 is MNHEY and CDR2 is SMNVEV (reference sequence).